A selection of T cell receptor beta chains follows, all from one sample in a study of OX40 agonist ivuxolimab in advanced cancers. This table comes from immunoSEQ multiplex PCR, and its TCRdb copy is limited to in-frame clones, with some not included. The data contain about 59,000 clones, 87% of them seen just once; the ten biggest clones take up roughly 0.34%. The material was CD4+ or CD8+ T cells sorted from blood, obtained in a trial of the OX40 agonist ivuxolimab. The receptors shown here come from an adult with an advanced solid tumor such as melanoma, head and neck, liver or kidney cancer. CDR3s include the opening cysteine and the closing phenylalanine or tryptophan.

V gene,CDR3 protein
TRBV2,CASTRGEASEQFF
TRBV21-1,CASSTNRVRRTEAFF
TRBV14,CASSQEYRGEQYF
TRBV18,CASSPGTAYSNQPQHF
TRBV5-1,CASSWAGTSLNEQFF
TRBV7-2,CASSSQGEETQYF
TRBV28,CASSLRGGYTDTQYF
TRBV7-2,CASSHGGASYEQYF
TRBV7-2,CASSLPGFWPHEQYF
TRBV5-4,CASSSGGETQPQHF
TRBV2,CASSLKGPLYEQYF
TRBV5-1,CASSRNLAGQSSYEQYF
TRBV6-1,CAGRQTNNSPLHF
TRBV5-1,CASSLVQNYGYTF
TRBV7-6,CASRLGLAGDNEQFF
TRBV7-9,CASSLVSLRGFGSNQPQHF
TRBV7-3,CASSFLGPASNSPLHF
TRBV20-1,CSAGQDYEQYF
TRBV2,CASHRDSQYEQYF
TRBV18,CASSLLDRGIYEQYF
TRBV6-5,CASSQRGGEYNEQFF
TRBV18,CASSPSSTGDTQYF
TRBV6-5,CASRPPGQGNYGYTF
TRBV7-9,CASSFRQESYNEQFF
TRBV2,CASSPQGGEPQHF
TRBV6-6,CASSSTSFSGANVLTF
TRBV27,CASKFSDRVNQPQHF
TRBV28,CASRPPGLVNTGELFF
TRBV27,CASSSGLAGDSEQFF
TRBV13,CASTRMTDTANTGELFF
TRBV19,CASSTPGGAVTDTQYF
TRBV5-6,CASSGVVPGQGLMNTEAFF